The TCR beta chain under discussion was sequenced for a study of T cell responses to AZD1222 COVID-19 vaccine. V was shortened by 2 bases and J by 0 bases, with 4 bases between the two germline ends. The germline CDR1 and CDR2 sequences are KGHDR and SFDVKD. This CDR3 has 14 residues. Broader study findings: With two AZD1222 doses given, Spike-specific TCR breadth and depth both rose.

The protocol was immunoSEQ multiplex PCR, while the TCRdb copy is restricted to in-frame clones and leaves out a portion. The repertoire holds roughly 120,000 clones, with 85% to 90% as singletons. Regarding this clone: Its antigen is undetermined.

The chain employs TRBV24-1 and TRBJ2-1; D gene unclear. This sample comprised peripheral blood, obtained on day 0 of AZD1222 vaccination. The clonotype was recovered from an adult in good health. The CDR3, as DNA: TGTGCCACCAGTGATTCCTACTCCTACAATGAGCAGTTCTTC. Translated: CATSDSYSYNEQFF.